Here is one T cell receptor (beta chain) with its context. The sample is drawn from a study of blood T cell repertoires in COVID-19. Study as a whole: Specimens from acute and convalescent COVID-19 originated in the United States, Italy and Spain. Sample material is recorded as cDNA or gDNA derived from T cells, B-cell-depleted T cells, or PBMCs.

How the authors handled the data: From reference gene primer amplification, estimates of nucleated cell counts were derived. Produced via immunoSEQ multiplex PCR; TCRdb's table is partial and in-frame only. V and J calls and clone size follow that table, whereas D and trimming were derived from the DNA. The sample carries 150,000 to 200,000 clones, approximately 84% recorded once. V lost 6 bases to trimming and J lost 2 bases; unmatched junction nucleotides: 3. CDR1 and CDR2 (germline): MDHEN, SYDVKM. This CDR3 is built from 13 residues. The chain combines TRBV28 with TRBJ2-5, with 7 bases aligning to TRBD1. Sequences were obtained from peripheral blood. This sequence originates from a man aged 40-55 years who had recovered from COVID-19. The CDR3: CASRGQVQETQYF. The CDR3 bases are TGTGCCAGCAGAGGACAGGTTCAAGAGACCCAGTACTTC.